This T cell receptor (beta chain) was captured in a study of preoperative IRX-2 immunotherapy in early breast cancer. As for treatment: preoperative locoregional IRX-2 cytokine immunotherapy. Method: immunoSEQ multiplex PCR; TCRdb's copy keeps in-frame clones and lacks some. The table shows about 3,300 clones, with around 80% occurring only once. The V end lost 5 bases, the J end lost 0 bases, and 15 bases lay between the germline ends. The CDR3 sequence is 16 residues long. The germline CDR1 and CDR2 sequences are MNHGY and SAAAGT. Here the sequenced sample was tumor tissue, taken after IRX-2 immunotherapy. The chain employs TRBV6-8 and TRBJ2-3, with D tentatively TRBD2 (5 bases). This TCR was sampled from a human donor with breast cancer. The DNA of the CDR3 is TGTGCCAGCAGTCCTAAGGCGCGGGCGAGCACAGATACGCAGTATTTT. This translates into CASSPKARASTDTQYF.